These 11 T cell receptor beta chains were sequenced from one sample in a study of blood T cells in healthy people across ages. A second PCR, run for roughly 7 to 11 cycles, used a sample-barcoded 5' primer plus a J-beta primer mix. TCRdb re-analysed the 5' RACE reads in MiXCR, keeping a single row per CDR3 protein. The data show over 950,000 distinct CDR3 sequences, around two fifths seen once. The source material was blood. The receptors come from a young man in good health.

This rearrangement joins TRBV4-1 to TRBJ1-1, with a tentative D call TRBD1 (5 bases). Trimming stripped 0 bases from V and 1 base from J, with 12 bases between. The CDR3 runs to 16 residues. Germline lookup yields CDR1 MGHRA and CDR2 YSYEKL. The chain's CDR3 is CASSQEGTGSNTEAFF. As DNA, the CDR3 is TGCGCCAGCAGCCAAGAAGGAACAGGATCGAACACTGAAGCTTTCTTT.

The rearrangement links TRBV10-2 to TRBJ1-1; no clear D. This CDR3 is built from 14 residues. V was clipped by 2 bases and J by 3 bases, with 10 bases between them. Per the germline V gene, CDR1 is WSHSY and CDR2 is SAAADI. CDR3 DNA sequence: TGCGCCAGCAGTGAGCCAGGTTCGGACACTGAAGCTTTCTTT. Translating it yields CASSEPGSDTEAFF.

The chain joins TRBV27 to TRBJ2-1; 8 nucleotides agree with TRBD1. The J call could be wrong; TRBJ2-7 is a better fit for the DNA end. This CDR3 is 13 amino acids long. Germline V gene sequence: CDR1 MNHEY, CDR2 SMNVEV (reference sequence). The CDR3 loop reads CASSLGQGREQYF. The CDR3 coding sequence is TGTGCCAGCAGTCTAGGACAGGGCCGCGAGCAGTACTTC.

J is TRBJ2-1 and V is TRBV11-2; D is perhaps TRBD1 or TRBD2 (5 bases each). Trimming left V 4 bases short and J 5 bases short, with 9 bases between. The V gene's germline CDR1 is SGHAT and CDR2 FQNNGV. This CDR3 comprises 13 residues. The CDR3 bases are TGTGCCAGCAGCTGGGACCCACACAATGAGCAGTTCTTC. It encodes CASSWDPHNEQFF.

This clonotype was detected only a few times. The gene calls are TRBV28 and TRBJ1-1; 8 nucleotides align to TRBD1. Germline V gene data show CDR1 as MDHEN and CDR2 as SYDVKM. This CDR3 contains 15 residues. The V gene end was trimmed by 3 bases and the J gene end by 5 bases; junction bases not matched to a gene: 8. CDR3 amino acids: CASSFSGGGGTEAFF. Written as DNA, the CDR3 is TGTGCCAGCAGTTTCTCAGGGGGCGGTGGGACTGAAGCTTTCTTT.

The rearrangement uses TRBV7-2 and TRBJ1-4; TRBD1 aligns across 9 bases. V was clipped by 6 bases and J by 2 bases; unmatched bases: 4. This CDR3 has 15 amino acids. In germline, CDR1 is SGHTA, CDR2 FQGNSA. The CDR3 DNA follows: TGTGCCAGCAGTACCGGGACAGGGACTAATGAAAAACTGTTTTTT. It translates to CASSTGTGTNEKLFF.

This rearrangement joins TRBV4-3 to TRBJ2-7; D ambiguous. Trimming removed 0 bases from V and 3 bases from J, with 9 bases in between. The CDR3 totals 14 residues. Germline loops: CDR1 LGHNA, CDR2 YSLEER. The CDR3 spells CASSQESELYEQYF. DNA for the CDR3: TGCGCCAGCAGCCAAGAGTCGGAGCTCTACGAGCAGTACTTC.

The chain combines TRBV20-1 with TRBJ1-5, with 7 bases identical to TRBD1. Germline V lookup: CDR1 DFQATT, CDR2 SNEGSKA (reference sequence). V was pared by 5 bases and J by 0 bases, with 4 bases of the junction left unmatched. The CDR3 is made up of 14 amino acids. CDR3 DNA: TGCAGTGCTTTGGGACAGTCTAGCAATCAGCCCCAGCATTTT. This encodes CSALGQSSNQPQHF.

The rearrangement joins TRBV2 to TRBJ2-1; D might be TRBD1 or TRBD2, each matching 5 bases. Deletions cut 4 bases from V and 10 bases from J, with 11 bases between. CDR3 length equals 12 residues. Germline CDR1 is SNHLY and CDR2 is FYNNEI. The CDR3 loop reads CASSGGAREQFF. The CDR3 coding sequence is TGTGCCAGCAGTGGAGGGGCGCGGGAGCAGTTCTTC.

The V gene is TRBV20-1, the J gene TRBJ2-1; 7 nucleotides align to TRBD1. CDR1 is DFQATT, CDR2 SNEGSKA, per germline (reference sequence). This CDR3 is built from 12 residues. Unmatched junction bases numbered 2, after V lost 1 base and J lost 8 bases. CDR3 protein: CSARGQGYEQFF. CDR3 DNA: TGCAGTGCTAGAGGACAGGGCTATGAGCAGTTCTTC.

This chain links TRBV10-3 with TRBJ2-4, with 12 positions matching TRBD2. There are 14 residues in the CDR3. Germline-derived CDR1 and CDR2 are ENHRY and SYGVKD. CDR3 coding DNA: TGTTCGCCTTGGGGGCTAGCGGGGGGGAACATTCAGTACTTC. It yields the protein CSPWGLAGGNIQYF.